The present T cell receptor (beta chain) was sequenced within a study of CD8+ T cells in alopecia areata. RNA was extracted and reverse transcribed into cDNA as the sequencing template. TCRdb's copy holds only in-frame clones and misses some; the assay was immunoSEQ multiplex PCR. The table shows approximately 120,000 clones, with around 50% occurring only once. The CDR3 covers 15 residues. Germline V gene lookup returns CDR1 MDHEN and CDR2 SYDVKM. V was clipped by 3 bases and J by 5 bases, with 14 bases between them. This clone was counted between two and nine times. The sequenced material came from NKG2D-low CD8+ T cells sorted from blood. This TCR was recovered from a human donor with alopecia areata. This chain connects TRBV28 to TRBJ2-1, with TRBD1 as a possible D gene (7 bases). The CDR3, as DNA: TGTGCCAGCAGTTTGACAGGGAGGTCAAACAATGAGCAGTTCTTC. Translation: CASSLTGRSNNEQFF.